Here is one TCR beta chain with its context. The antigen is not known. A J-beta primer mix and a sample-barcoded 5' primer were used in a second PCR of roughly 7 to 12 cycles. A template-switch adaptor containing 12 random nucleotides labeled each cDNA molecule. TCRdb analysed the 5' RACE reads with MiXCR anew, one entry per CDR3 protein. This sample has 2 million or so distinct CDR3 sequences, with about 50% found just once. The V gene lost 0 bases and the J gene lost 1 base, with 9 bases spanning the gap. There are 15 residues in the CDR3. Germline V CDR1 and CDR2: MNHNY, SVGAGI (reference sequence). Aged about 6 to 100, donors were systemically healthy Caucasians from Russia. The draw of peripheral blood yielded approximately 10 milliliters from each donor. These data belong to a study of blood T cells in healthy people across ages. Whole-study results and caveats: Strongly correlated with naive T cell percentage was TCR beta diversity.

The source material was blood. This chain joins TRBV6-6 and TRBJ1-2; D unresolved. The receptor was derived from a woman in her thirties or forties in good health. CDR3 sequence (DNA): TGTGCCAGCAGTTACTCGGCAGAGCTTAACTATGGCTACACCTTC. Protein sequence: CASSYSAELNYGYTF.